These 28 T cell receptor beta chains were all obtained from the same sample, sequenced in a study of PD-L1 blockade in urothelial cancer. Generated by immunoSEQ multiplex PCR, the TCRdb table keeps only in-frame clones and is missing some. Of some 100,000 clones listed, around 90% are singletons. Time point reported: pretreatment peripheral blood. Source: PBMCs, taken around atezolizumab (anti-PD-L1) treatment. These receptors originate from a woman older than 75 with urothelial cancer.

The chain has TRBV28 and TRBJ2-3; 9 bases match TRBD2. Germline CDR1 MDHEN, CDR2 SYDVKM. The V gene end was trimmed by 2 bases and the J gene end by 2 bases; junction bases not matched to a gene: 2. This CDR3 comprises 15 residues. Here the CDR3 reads CASSLASGTTDTQYF. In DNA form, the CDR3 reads TGTGCCAGCAGTTTAGCTAGCGGGACCACAGATACGCAGTATTTT.

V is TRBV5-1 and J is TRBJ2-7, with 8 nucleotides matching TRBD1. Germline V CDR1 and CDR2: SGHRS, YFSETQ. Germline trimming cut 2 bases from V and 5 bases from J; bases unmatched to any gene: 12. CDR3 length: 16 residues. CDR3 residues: CASSLVVTGDQDEQYF. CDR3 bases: TGCGCCAGCAGCTTAGTCGTGACAGGGGATCAGGACGAGCAGTACTTC. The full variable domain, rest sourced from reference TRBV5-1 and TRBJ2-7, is KAGVTQTPRYLIKTRGQQVTLSCSPISGHRSVSWYQQTPGQGLQFLFEYFSETQRNKGNFPGRFSGRQFSNSRSEMNVSTLELGDSALYLCASSLVVTGDQDEQYFGPGTRLTVT.

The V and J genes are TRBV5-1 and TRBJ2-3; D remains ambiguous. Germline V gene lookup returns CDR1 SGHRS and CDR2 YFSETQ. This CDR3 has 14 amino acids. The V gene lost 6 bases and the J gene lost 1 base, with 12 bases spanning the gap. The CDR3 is CASTVAPGTDTQYF. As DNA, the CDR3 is TGCGCCAGCACGGTCGCCCCTGGCACAGATACGCAGTATTTT.

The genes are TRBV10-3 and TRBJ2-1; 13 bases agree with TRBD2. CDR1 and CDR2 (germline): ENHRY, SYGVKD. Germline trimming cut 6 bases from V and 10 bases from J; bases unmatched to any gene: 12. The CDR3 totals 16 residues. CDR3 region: CAISPSAGLAGKEQFF. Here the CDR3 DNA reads TGTGCCATCAGCCCGTCGGCGGGACTAGCGGGAAAGGAGCAGTTCTTC.

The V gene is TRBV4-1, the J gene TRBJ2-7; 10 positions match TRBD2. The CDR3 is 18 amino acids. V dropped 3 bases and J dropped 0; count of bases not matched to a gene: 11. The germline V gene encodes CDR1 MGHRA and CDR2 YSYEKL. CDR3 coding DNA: TGCGCCAGCAGCCACCCCTCAACTAGCGGGACTTACTCCTACGAGCAGTACTTC. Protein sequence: CASSHPSTSGTYSYEQYF.

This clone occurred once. Here the CDR3 reads CASSQQGNPNSGNTIYF. CDR3 nucleotides: TGCGCCAGCAGCCAACAGGGAAACCCAAACTCTGGAAACACCATATATTTT. The chain has TRBV4-1 and TRBJ1-3; D might be TRBD1 (5 bases). The CDR3 is 17 residues long. Between the trimmed V and J ends, which lost 2 bases and 0 bases, there was a span of 14 bases. Germline CDR1 is MGHRA and CDR2 is YSYEKL.

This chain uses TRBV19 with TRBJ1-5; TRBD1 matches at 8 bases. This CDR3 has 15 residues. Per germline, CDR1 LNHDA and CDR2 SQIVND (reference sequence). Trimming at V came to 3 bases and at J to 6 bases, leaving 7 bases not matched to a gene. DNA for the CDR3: TGTGCCAGTAGTATGGCACAGGGGGAAGTTCAGCCCCAGCATTTT. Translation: CASSMAQGEVQPQHF.

The CDR3 DNA is TGTGCCAGCAGCCGACTAGCGGGAGGACAAGATACGCAGTATTTT. Amino acid sequence: CASSRLAGGQDTQYF. This chain connects TRBV7-9 to TRBJ2-3, with TRBD2 matching over 13 bases. With V trimmed by 5 bases and J by 5 bases, 4 bases remained unmatched. The CDR3 contains 15 residues. Looked up from germline, CDR1 is SEHNR and CDR2 is FQNEAQ (reference sequence).

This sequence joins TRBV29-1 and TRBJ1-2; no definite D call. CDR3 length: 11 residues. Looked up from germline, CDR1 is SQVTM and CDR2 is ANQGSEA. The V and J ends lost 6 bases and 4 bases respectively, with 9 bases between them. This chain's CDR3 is CSVAWAYGYTF. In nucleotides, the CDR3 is TGCAGCGTGGCGTGGGCCTATGGCTACACCTTC. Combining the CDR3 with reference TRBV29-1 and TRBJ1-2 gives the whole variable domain SAVISQKPSRDICQRGTSLTIQCQVDSQVTMMFWYRQQPGQSLTLIATANQGSEATYESGFVIDKFPISRPNLTFSTLTVSNMSPEDSSIYLCSVAWAYGYTFGSGTRLTVV.

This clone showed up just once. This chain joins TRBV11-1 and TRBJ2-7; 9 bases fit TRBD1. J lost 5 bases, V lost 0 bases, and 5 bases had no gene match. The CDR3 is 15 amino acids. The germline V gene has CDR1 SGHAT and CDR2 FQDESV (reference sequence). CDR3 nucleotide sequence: TGTGCCAGCAGCTTAGCAGGGGACAGGGACGACGAGCAGTACTTC. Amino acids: CASSLAGDRDDEQYF.

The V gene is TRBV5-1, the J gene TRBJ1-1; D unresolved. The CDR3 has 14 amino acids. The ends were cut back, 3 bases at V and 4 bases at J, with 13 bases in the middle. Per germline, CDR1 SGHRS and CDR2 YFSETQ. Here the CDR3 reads CASSSRASGTEAFF. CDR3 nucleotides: TGCGCCAGCAGCTCACGCGCTTCAGGCACTGAAGCTTTCTTT.

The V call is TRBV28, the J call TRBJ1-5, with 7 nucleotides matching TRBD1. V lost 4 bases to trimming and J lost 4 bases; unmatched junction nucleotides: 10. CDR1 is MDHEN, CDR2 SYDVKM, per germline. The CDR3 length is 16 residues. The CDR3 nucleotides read TGTGCCAGCAGTTCGCGGGACAGAAGAAATAATCAGCCCCAGCATTTT. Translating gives CASSSRDRRNNQPQHF.

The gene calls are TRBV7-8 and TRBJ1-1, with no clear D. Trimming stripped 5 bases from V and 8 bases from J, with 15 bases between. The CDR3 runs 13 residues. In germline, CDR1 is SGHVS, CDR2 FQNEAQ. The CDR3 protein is CASSLGPAGEAFF. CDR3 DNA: TGTGCCAGCAGCCTCGGACCCGCGGGAGAAGCTTTCTTT.

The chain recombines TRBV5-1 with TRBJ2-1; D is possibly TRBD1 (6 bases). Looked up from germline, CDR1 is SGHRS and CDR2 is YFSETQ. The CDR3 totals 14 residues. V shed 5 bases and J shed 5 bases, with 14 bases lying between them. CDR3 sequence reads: CASSRQVEDNEQFF. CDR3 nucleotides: TGCGCCAGCAGTAGACAGGTGGAGGACAATGAGCAGTTCTTC.

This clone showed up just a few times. CDR3 in DNA: TGCGCCAGCAGAACAGGCTCTGGGGCCAACGTCCTGACTTTC. Its translation is CASRTGSGANVLTF. This chain connects TRBV5-1 to TRBJ2-6; perhaps TRBD1 as D (5 bases). Trimming cost V 5 bases and J 0 bases, with 6 bases left between them. CDR3 length: 14 amino acids. The germline gives CDR1 SGHRS, CDR2 YFSETQ.

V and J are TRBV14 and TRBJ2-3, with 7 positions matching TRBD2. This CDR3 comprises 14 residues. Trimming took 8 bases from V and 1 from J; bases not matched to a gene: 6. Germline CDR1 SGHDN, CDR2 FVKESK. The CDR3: CASRPSGGTDTQYF. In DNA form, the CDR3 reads TGTGCCAGCCGACCTAGCGGAGGCACAGATACGCAGTATTTT.

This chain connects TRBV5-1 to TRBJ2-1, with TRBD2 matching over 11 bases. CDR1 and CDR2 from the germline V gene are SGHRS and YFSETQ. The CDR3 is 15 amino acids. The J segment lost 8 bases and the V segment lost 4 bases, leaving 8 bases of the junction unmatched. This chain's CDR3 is CASSLSGRGGDEQFF. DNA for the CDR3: TGCGCCAGCAGCCTTAGCGGGAGGGGGGGGGATGAGCAGTTCTTC.

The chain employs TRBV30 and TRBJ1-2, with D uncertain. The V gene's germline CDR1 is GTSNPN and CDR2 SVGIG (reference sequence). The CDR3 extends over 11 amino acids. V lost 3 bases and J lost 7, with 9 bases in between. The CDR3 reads CAWSAGSGYTF. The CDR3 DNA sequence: TGTGCCTGGAGCGCGGGGTCTGGCTACACCTTC.

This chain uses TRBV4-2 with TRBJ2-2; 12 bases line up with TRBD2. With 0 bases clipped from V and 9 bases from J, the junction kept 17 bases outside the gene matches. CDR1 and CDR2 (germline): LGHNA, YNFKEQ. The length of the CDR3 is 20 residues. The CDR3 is CASSQDQGLAGGSRLRELFF. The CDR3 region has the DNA TGTGCCAGCAGCCAAGATCAGGGGCTAGCGGGAGGGTCCCGGCTAAGGGAGCTGTTTTTT.

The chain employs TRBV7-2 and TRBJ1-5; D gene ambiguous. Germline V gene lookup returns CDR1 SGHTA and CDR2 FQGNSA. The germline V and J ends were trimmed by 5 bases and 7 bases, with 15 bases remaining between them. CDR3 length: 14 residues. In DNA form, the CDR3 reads TGTGCCAGCAGCGAAAGGCTGGGAGGGCAGCCCCAGCATTTT. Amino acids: CASSERLGGQPQHF.

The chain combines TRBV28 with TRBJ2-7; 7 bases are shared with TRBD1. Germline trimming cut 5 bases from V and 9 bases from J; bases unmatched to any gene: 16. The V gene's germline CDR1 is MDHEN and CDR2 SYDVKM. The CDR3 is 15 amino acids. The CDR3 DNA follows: TGTGCCAGCAGTCCAATGGACAGGAACCAGGCGTCGCAGTACTTC. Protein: CASSPMDRNQASQYF.

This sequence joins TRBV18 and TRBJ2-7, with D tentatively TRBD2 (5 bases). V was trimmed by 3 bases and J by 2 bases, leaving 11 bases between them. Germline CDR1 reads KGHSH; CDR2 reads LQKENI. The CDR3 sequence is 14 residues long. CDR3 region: CASSPQEGPYEQYF. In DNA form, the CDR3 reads TGTGCCAGCTCACCTCAAGAGGGTCCCTACGAGCAGTACTTC.

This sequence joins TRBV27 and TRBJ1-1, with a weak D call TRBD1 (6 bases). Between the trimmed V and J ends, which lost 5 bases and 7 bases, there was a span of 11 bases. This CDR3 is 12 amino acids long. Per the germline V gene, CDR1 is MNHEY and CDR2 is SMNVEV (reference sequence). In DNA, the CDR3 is TGTGCCAGCAGTCTAAGCAGGGGTGAAGCTTTCTTT. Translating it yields CASSLSRGEAFF.

CDR3 sequence: CASGTPRSSYEQYF. CDR3 nucleotides: TGTGCCAGTGGCACACCCAGGTCCTCCTACGAGCAGTACTTC. V and J are TRBV28 and TRBJ2-7; D not certain. This CDR3 comprises 14 residues. CDR1 is MDHEN and CDR2 is SYDVKM in the germline V gene. V was pared by 9 bases and J by 0 bases, with 15 bases between.

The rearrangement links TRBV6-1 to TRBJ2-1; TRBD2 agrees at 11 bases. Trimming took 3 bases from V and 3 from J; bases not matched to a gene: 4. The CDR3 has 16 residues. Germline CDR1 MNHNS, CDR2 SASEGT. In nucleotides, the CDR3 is TGTGCCAGCAGTGAGTTTACTAGCGGGAGCTACAATGAGCAGTTCTTC. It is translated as CASSEFTSGSYNEQFF.

The CDR3 here is CASTLSGAGELFF. The DNA for the CDR3 is TGTGCCAGCACCCTTAGCGGAGCTGGGGAGCTGTTTTTT. The V gene is TRBV11-2, the J gene TRBJ2-2; possible D gene TRBD2, 6 bases. The germline V gene encodes CDR1 SGHAT and CDR2 FQNNGV. Trimming removed 7 bases from V and 8 bases from J, with 14 bases in between. CDR3 length: 13 residues.

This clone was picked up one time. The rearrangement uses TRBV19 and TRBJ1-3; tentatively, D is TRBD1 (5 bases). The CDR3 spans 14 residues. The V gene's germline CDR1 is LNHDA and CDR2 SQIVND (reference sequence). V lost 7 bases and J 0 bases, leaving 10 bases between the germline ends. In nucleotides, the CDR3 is TGTGCCAGTATCGGGGGGATCTCTGGAAACACCATATATTTT. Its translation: CASIGGISGNTIYF. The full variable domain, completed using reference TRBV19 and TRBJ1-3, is DGGITQSPKYLFRKEGQNVTLSCEQNLNHDAMYWYRQDPGQGLRLIYYSQIVNDFQKGDIAEGYSVSREKKESFPLTVTSAQKNPTAFYLCASIGGISGNTIYFGEGSWLTVV.

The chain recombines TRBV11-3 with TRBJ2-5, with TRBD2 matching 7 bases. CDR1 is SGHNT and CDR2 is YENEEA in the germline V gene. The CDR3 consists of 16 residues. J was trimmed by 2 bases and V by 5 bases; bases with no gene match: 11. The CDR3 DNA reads TGTGCCAGCAGCCTGGGGGGGGGAAGCGGTCAAGAGACCCAGTACTTC. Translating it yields CASSLGGGSGQETQYF.